Below are 30 T cell receptor beta chains sequenced from a single sample in a study of shared clonotypes between healthy human individuals. Repertoires were generated with immunoSEQ multiplex PCR, while TCRdb's copy carries only in-frame clones and drops some. Of about 1.5 million clones in the sample, 95% to 99% were seen once. Source material: naive CD4+ T cells sorted from blood. Subset indicated: CD45RA+ positively selected. These receptors originate from a man aged 25 to 40 in good health.

The rearrangement links TRBV10-3 to TRBJ1-2, with D perhaps matching TRBD1 (5 bases). The CDR3 is 13 residues long. Per germline, CDR1 ENHRY and CDR2 SYGVKD. Between the trimmed V and J ends, which lost 6 bases and 7 bases, there was a span of 15 bases. The CDR3 loop reads CAISPGPGGGYTF. The CDR3 nucleotides read TGTGCCATCAGCCCGGGACCCGGAGGTGGCTACACCTTC.

V and J are TRBV9 and TRBJ2-1; D not resolved. The V gene lost 3 bases and the J gene lost 1 base, with 5 bases spanning the gap. The CDR3 contains 13 residues. Germline V gene lookup returns CDR1 SGDLS and CDR2 YYNGEE. CDR3 sequence: CASSAKSYNEQFF. The CDR3 nucleotides read TGTGCCAGCAGCGCTAAATCCTACAATGAGCAGTTCTTC.

This clone appeared a few times. Other DNA variants within this sample encode the same CDR3. V usage is TRBV9 and J usage is TRBJ2-6; no reliable D call. Germline V gives CDR1 SGDLS, CDR2 YYNGEE. V gave up 0 bases and J gave up 1 base, with 5 bases separating them. This CDR3 is built from 15 residues. The CDR3: CASSVAGSGANVLTF. Written as DNA, the CDR3 is TGTGCCAGCAGCGTAGCTGGATCTGGGGCCAACGTCCTGACTTTC.

V gene TRBV7-3 combines with J gene TRBJ2-3; TRBD2 matches 12 bases. This CDR3 is 18 amino acids long. J was trimmed by 1 base and V by 5 bases; bases with no gene match: 10. Per the germline V gene, CDR1 is SGHTA and CDR2 is FQGTGA. The CDR3 DNA sequence: TGTGCCAGCAGCCCCCTAACACTAGCGGGAGGAGGCACAGATACGCAGTATTTT. Translating gives CASSPLTLAGGGTDTQYF. Supplemented by reference TRBV7-3 and TRBJ2-3, the full variable domain reads GAGVSQTPSNKVTEKGKYVELRCDPISGHTALYWYRQSLGQGPEFLIYFQGTGAADDSGLPNDRFFAVRPEGSVSTLKIQRTERGDSAVYLCASSPLTLAGGGTDTQYFGPGTRLTVL.

This chain links TRBV29-1 with TRBJ2-1; 12 bases fit TRBD2. J gave up 3 bases and V 5 bases, and 5 bases lay outside the gene matches. This CDR3 contains 15 residues. Germline-derived CDR1 and CDR2 are SQVTM and ANQGSEA. CDR3 sequence: CSVNLAGGVYNEQFF. CDR3 coding DNA: TGCAGCGTTAACCTAGCGGGAGGGGTCTACAATGAGCAGTTCTTC.

This sequence joins TRBV7-8 and TRBJ2-1; 7 bases map to TRBD2. Germline trimming cut 6 bases from V and 5 bases from J; bases unmatched to any gene: 10. The CDR3 spans 15 residues. Looked up from germline, CDR1 is SGHVS and CDR2 is FQNEAQ. CDR3 bases: TGTGCCAGCAGGGGCCCCACTAGCGCTGACAATGAGCAGTTCTTC. This sequence encodes CASRGPTSADNEQFF. Full variable domain (missing parts from reference TRBV7-8 and TRBJ2-1): GAGVSQSPRYKVAKRGQDVALRCDPISGHVSLFWYQQALGQGPEFLTYFQNEAQLDKSGLPSDRFFAERPEGSVSTLKIQRTQQEDSAVYLCASRGPTSADNEQFFGPGTRLTVL.

The V call is TRBV13, the J call TRBJ2-3; 8 nucleotides align to TRBD2. The CDR3 runs 16 residues. Looked up from germline, CDR1 is PRHDT and CDR2 is FYEKMQ (reference sequence). Germline trimming cut 0 bases from V and 6 bases from J; bases unmatched to any gene: 8. In DNA, the CDR3 is TGTGCCAGCAGCTTAGGACCGGGACTAGGTAGGGATACGCAGTATTTT. This encodes CASSLGPGLGRDTQYF. Combining the CDR3 with reference TRBV13 and TRBJ2-3 gives the whole variable domain AAGVIQSPRHLIKEKRETATLKCYPIPRHDTVYWYQQGPGQDPQFLISFYEKMQSDKGSIPDRFSAQQFSDYHSELNMSSLELGDSALYFCASSLGPGLGRDTQYFGPGTRLTVL.

V and J are TRBV28 and TRBJ2-7; 8 bases align to TRBD2. The CDR3 spans 13 residues. Germline assignment: CDR1 MDHEN and CDR2 SYDVKM. The trim removed 6 bases at V and 6 bases at J, leaving 7 bases unmatched. Here the CDR3 reads CASSSGTRSEQYF. CDR3 nucleotide sequence: TGTGCCAGCAGCTCCGGGACTAGGAGCGAGCAGTACTTC.

Points on this clone: Other nucleotide sequences from this sample produce the same CDR3. The CDR3 sequence: CASSYRGETQYF. Written as DNA, the CDR3 is TGTGCCAGCAGTTACAGGGGAGAGACCCAGTACTTC. V gene TRBV27 combines with J gene TRBJ2-5; 7 bases fit TRBD1. The germline gives CDR1 MNHEY, CDR2 SMNVEV (reference sequence). The CDR3 covers 12 residues. Trimming took 4 bases from V and 4 from J; bases not matched to a gene: 0.

The chain is built from TRBV7-2 and TRBJ1-5; 8 positions match TRBD1. The germline V gene encodes CDR1 SGHTA and CDR2 FQGNSA. The CDR3 runs 15 residues. V was pared by 4 bases and J by 0 bases, with 2 bases of the junction left unmatched. DNA of the CDR3: TGTGCCAGCAGCTCGGACAGGGCTAGCAATCAGCCCCAGCATTTT. It is translated as CASSSDRASNQPQHF. The full variable domain, completed using reference TRBV7-2 and TRBJ1-5, is GAGVSQSPSNKVTEKGKDVELRCDPISGHTALYWYRQSLGQGLEFLIYFQGNSAPDKSGLPSDRFSAERTGGSVSTLTIQRTQQEDSAVYLCASSSDRASNQPQHFGDGTRLSIL.

The chain links TRBV4-3 to TRBJ1-1, with a tentative D call TRBD1 (5 bases). V lost 0 bases and J 0 bases, leaving 14 bases between the germline ends. Germline CDR1 reads LGHNA; CDR2 reads YSLEER. The CDR3 sequence is 17 residues long. In DNA, the CDR3 is TGCGCCAGCAGCCAAGATCCGGGCGGGGGGGTGAACACTGAAGCTTTCTTT. Translation: CASSQDPGGGVNTEAFF.

J is TRBJ2-3 and V is TRBV5-1; perhaps TRBD2 as D (5 bases). CDR1 is SGHRS, CDR2 YFSETQ, per germline. The CDR3 is 14 amino acids. The germline V and J ends were trimmed by 4 bases and 4 bases, with 13 bases remaining between them. This CDR3 is CASSPQTGSDTQYF. The CDR3 bases are TGCGCCAGCAGCCCGCAAACGGGGTCAGATACGCAGTATTTT. The whole variable domain, filled in from reference TRBV5-1 and TRBJ2-3, reads KAGVTQTPRYLIKTRGQQVTLSCSPISGHRSVSWYQQTPGQGLQFLFEYFSETQRNKGNFPGRFSGRQFSNSRSEMNVSTLELGDSALYLCASSPQTGSDTQYFGPGTRLTVL.

This clone was seen once. The sample contains more than one DNA sequence encoding this CDR3. This chain joins TRBV7-2 and TRBJ2-2; D perhaps matches TRBD1 (5 bases). Germline V gene data show CDR1 as SGHTA and CDR2 as FQGNSA. V was trimmed by 2 bases and J by 1 base, leaving 5 bases between them. The CDR3 covers 14 residues. CDR3 amino acids: CASSLQGNTGELFF. CDR3 coding DNA: TGTGCCAGCAGCTTACAGGGGAACACCGGGGAGCTGTTTTTT.

The V gene is TRBV19, the J gene TRBJ1-5, with TRBD1 matching over 9 bases. The CDR3 consists of 16 residues. Unmatched junction bases numbered 8, after V lost 5 bases and J lost 3 bases. Germline values: CDR1 LNHDA, CDR2 SQIVND (reference sequence). CDR3: CASSPWDRAPNQPQHF. The CDR3 DNA sequence: TGTGCCAGTAGTCCGTGGGACAGGGCACCCAATCAGCCCCAGCATTTT. Full variable domain (outside the CDR3, taken from reference TRBV19 and TRBJ1-5): DGGITQSPKYLFRKEGQNVTLSCEQNLNHDAMYWYRQDPGQGLRLIYYSQIVNDFQKGDIAEGYSVSREKKESFPLTVTSAQKNPTAFYLCASSPWDRAPNQPQHFGDGTRLSIL.

The chain has TRBV2 and TRBJ2-1, with a possible D match to TRBD1 (5 bases). This CDR3 has 13 residues. V dropped 6 bases and J dropped 3 bases, with 9 bases sitting between them. CDR1 and CDR2 from the germline V gene are SNHLY and FYNNEI. This CDR3 reads CASRAGRYNEQFF. CDR3 bases: TGTGCCAGCAGGGCAGGGCGCTACAATGAGCAGTTCTTC. Full variable domain (missing parts from reference TRBV2 and TRBJ2-1): EPEVTQTPSHQVTQMGQEVILRCVPISNHLYFYWYRQILGQKVEFLVSFYNNEISEKSEIFDDQFSVERPDGSNFTLKIRSTKLEDSAMYFCASRAGRYNEQFFGPGTRLTVL.

The rearrangement joins TRBV18 to TRBJ2-1, with D possibly being TRBD1 (5 bases). The ends were cut back, 6 bases at V and 5 bases at J, with 14 bases in the middle. Germline V lookup: CDR1 KGHSH, CDR2 LQKENI. This CDR3 is 14 amino acids long. The CDR3 loop reads CASSLSDTDNEQFF. The CDR3 DNA follows: TGTGCCAGCTCCCTATCGGACACGGACAATGAGCAGTTCTTC.

The chain links TRBV5-4 to TRBJ2-3, with 9 bases aligning to TRBD2. The CDR3 length is 16 residues. V trimming: 0 bases; J trimming: 5 bases; junction bases outside the gene matches: 7. Germline CDR1 SGHNT, CDR2 YYREEE (reference sequence). CDR3 coding DNA: TGTGCCAGCAGCTTGGTCGGCGGGAGGGCGGGAGATACGCAGTATTTT. Its protein is CASSLVGGRAGDTQYF.

The rearrangement links TRBV10-1 to TRBJ1-1, with D perhaps matching TRBD1 (5 bases). V was clipped by 7 bases and J by 6 bases, with 30 bases between them. The CDR3 length is 18 residues. From germline, CDR1 is WNHNN and CDR2 SYGVQD (reference sequence). CDR3 in amino acids: CASMPLVRASRRDAEAFF. The DNA of the CDR3 is TGCGCCAGCATGCCACTAGTCCGGGCTTCGAGGCGGGACGCTGAAGCTTTCTTT.

On this clone itself: Other DNA sequences in the same sample also yield this CDR3. This chain links TRBV28 with TRBJ2-7; possibly TRBD1 or TRBD2 for D (6 bases each). V dropped 6 bases and J dropped 4 bases, with 10 bases sitting between them. This CDR3 is built from 12 residues. CDR1 MDHEN and CDR2 SYDVKM come from the germline V gene. As DNA, the CDR3 is TGTGCCAGCAGAGGGGGGCCTTACGAGCAGTACTTC. The encoded protein is CASRGGPYEQYF.

This rearrangement joins TRBV6-5 to TRBJ2-7, with D unresolved. There are 14 residues in the CDR3. V was cut by 0 bases and J by 6 bases, with 12 bases left in between. Germline V lookup: CDR1 MNHEY, CDR2 SVGAGI. The chain's CDR3 is CASSYSPTSREQYF. The CDR3 DNA reads TGTGCCAGCAGTTACTCCCCAACCTCCCGCGAGCAGTACTTC.

The J gene is TRBJ2-1, the V gene TRBV2; 9 bases fit TRBD2. The J segment lost 1 base and the V segment lost 8 bases, leaving 6 bases of the junction unmatched. The CDR3 runs 15 residues. Germline CDR1 reads SNHLY; CDR2 reads FYNNEI. The CDR3 region is CASRRLAGSYNEQFF. CDR3 in DNA: TGTGCCAGCCGGCGGCTAGCGGGATCCTACAATGAGCAGTTCTTC.

About this clone itself: The sample holds other DNA sequences that translate to the same CDR3. J is TRBJ1-5 and V is TRBV9; D uncertain. Per germline, CDR1 SGDLS and CDR2 YYNGEE. This CDR3 has 15 amino acids. V was shortened by 0 bases and J by 0 bases, with 7 bases between the two germline ends. CDR3 protein: CASSVAGLSNQPQHF. CDR3 DNA: TGTGCCAGCAGCGTAGCCGGTCTTAGCAATCAGCCCCAGCATTTT.

The chain uses TRBV7-8 and TRBJ1-2; D perhaps matches TRBD1 (5 bases). This CDR3 region has 14 residues. Germline CDR1 SGHVS, CDR2 FQNEAQ. The V end lost 1 base, the J end lost 4 bases, and 10 bases lay between the germline ends. CDR3: CASSLETDLYGYTF. CDR3 sequence (DNA): TGTGCCAGCAGCTTAGAGACAGACCTCTATGGCTACACCTTC.

The CDR3 nucleotides are TGCAGCGTCTTACCATCGGACAGGGGCTATGGCTACACCTTC. Encoded protein: CSVLPSDRGYGYTF. This chain uses TRBV29-1 with TRBJ1-2; TRBD1 aligns across 9 bases. This CDR3 spans 14 amino acids. The J segment lost 4 bases and the V segment lost 6 bases, leaving 9 bases of the junction unmatched. In germline, CDR1 is SQVTM, CDR2 ANQGSEA. Together with reference TRBV29-1 and TRBJ1-2, the CDR3 gives the full variable domain: SAVISQKPSRDICQRGTSLTIQCQVDSQVTMMFWYRQQPGQSLTLIATANQGSEATYESGFVIDKFPISRPNLTFSTLTVSNMSPEDSSIYLCSVLPSDRGYGYTFGSGTRLTVV.

Concerning this clone: Within the sample, other DNA sequences also encode this same CDR3. The gene calls are TRBV10-3 and TRBJ1-1, with D tentatively TRBD1 (6 bases). Germline loops: CDR1 ENHRY, CDR2 SYGVKD. With 2 bases removed from V and 4 bases from J, the gap between germline ends came to 11 bases. The CDR3 spans 14 residues. The DNA for the CDR3 is TGTGCCATCAGTGAGACGGGAGGGGGCACTGAAGCTTTCTTT. Residues: CAISETGGGTEAFF.

This sequence joins TRBV19 and TRBJ2-7, with 10 positions matching TRBD2. The CDR3 runs to 14 residues. Germline CDR1 is LNHDA and CDR2 is SQIVND (reference sequence). The trim removed 5 bases at V and 6 bases at J, leaving 7 bases unmatched. The CDR3: CASSPGLAFFEQYF. The CDR3 region has the DNA TGTGCCAGTAGTCCGGGACTAGCGTTCTTCGAGCAGTACTTC.

The chain is built from TRBV25-1 and TRBJ2-1, with a weak D call TRBD1 (6 bases). CDR1 and CDR2 from the germline V gene are MGHDK and SYGVNS. This CDR3 is built from 12 residues. V dropped 7 bases and J dropped 8 bases, with 12 bases sitting between them. In DNA form, the CDR3 reads TGTGCCAGCAAGGGGGTGTGGGATGAGCAGTTCTTC. Protein: CASKGVWDEQFF.

The chain uses TRBV4-2 and TRBJ2-7; possible D gene TRBD2, 6 bases. The CDR3 runs to 15 residues. Germline CDR1 and CDR2: LGHNA and YNFKEQ. Trimming shortened V by 4 bases and J by 6 bases, and 19 bases separated the two germline ends. CDR3 bases: TGTGCCAGCAGCCCCTCAGAGGAGGGCCAAAGCGAGCAGTACTTC. This sequence encodes CASSPSEEGQSEQYF.

In this sample, this clone turned up a few times. Other DNA variants within this sample encode the same CDR3. Here the CDR3 DNA reads TGCAGCGTACTACAGGGAGGAGAGACCCAGTACTTC. As protein: CSVLQGGETQYF. The chain carries TRBV29-1 and TRBJ2-5; either TRBD1 or TRBD2 may supply D (6 bases each). In germline, CDR1 is SQVTM, CDR2 ANQGSEA. The CDR3 contains 12 residues. The V end lost 6 bases, the J end lost 4 bases, and 12 bases lay between the germline ends.

This chain joins TRBV27 and TRBJ2-7; 9 positions match TRBD2. J gave up 1 base and V 7 bases, and 14 bases lay outside the gene matches. The CDR3 covers 17 residues. CDR1 and CDR2 from the germline V gene are MNHEY and SMNVEV (reference sequence). The CDR3 loop reads CASTLRASGTFSYEQYF. The CDR3 DNA sequence: TGTGCCAGCACCCTAAGGGCTAGCGGGACCTTTTCCTACGAGCAGTACTTC.